This entry lists 4 T cell receptor beta chains sequenced from one sample in a study of stem cell transplantation in POMP-related autoinflammatory disease. Study outcomes and limitations: In patients with PRAID, every analyzed T-cell subset tended to show lower diversity and higher clonality. Patients with PRAID showed a restricted number of unique TRB V-J gene pairings.

These receptors' antigens are unknown. TCRdb's table, derived via immunoSEQ multiplex PCR, lists solely in-frame clones and lacks some. The table shows about 9,200 clones, with roughly nine tenths occurring only once. The sequences come from CD8+ T cells from PBMCs, collected before stem cell transplantation. All receptors derive from a human donor with POMP-related autoinflammation and immune dysregulation (PRAID).

This chain uses TRBV19 with TRBJ2-7; tentatively, D is TRBD2 (5 bases). The length of the CDR3 is 12 residues. Germline V lookup: CDR1 LNHDA, CDR2 SQIVND (reference sequence). V lost 2 bases and J lost 7, with 9 bases in between. This CDR3 reads CASSIPGREQYF. The CDR3 coding sequence is TGTGCCAGTAGTATACCGGGAAGGGAGCAGTACTTC.

This clone turned up a few times. This chain joins TRBV6-6 and TRBJ2-7; D uncertain. The V end was cut by 0 bases, the J end by 1 base, with 4 bases between. The CDR3 is 13 amino acids. Germline V gene lookup returns CDR1 MNHNY and CDR2 SVGAGI (reference sequence). The CDR3 nucleotides read TGTGCCAGCAGTTACTCGACATCCTACGAGCAGTACTTC. Protein: CASSYSTSYEQYF.

V gene TRBV7-9 combines with J gene TRBJ1-1; D unresolved. This CDR3 is built from 14 residues. V lost 1 base and J 1 base, leaving 7 bases between the germline ends. CDR1 and CDR2 (germline): SEHNR, FQNEAQ (reference sequence). CDR3 region: CASSLGSANTEAFF. For the CDR3, the DNA is TGTGCCAGCAGCTTAGGGTCAGCGAACACTGAAGCTTTCTTT.

The genes are TRBV7-2 and TRBJ1-4; D might be TRBD1 (6 bases). This CDR3 has 15 residues. Trimming took 4 bases from V and 2 from J, leaving 11 bases between them. Germline V gives CDR1 SGHTA, CDR2 FQGNSA. The CDR3 is CASSSRGFTNEKLFF. CDR3 in DNA: TGTGCCAGCAGCTCGAGGGGGTTTACTAATGAAAAACTGTTTTTT.